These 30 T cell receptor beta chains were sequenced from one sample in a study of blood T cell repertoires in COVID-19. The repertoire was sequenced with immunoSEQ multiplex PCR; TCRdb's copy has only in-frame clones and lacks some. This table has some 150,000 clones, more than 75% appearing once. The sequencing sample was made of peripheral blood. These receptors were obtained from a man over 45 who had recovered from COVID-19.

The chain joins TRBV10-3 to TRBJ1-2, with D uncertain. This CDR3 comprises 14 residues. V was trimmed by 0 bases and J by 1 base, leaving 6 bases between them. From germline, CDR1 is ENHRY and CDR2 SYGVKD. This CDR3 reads CAISESGLNYGYTF. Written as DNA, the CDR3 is TGTGCCATCAGTGAGTCGGGCCTTAACTATGGCTACACCTTC.

CDR3 bases: TGTGCCAGCAGCCTAAGTACGTCTGATACGCAGTATTTT. Protein product: CASSLSTSDTQYF. This chain links TRBV7-2 with TRBJ2-3, with D hard to call. Trimming stripped 5 bases from V and 6 bases from J, with 12 bases between. Germline loops: CDR1 SGHTA, CDR2 FQGNSA. This CDR3 has 13 residues.

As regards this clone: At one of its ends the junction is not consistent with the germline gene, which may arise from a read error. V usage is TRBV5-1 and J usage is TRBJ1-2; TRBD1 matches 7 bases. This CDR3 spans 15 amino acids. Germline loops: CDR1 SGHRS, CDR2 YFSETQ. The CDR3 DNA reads TGCGCCAGCAGATTGGGACAGTCAGGTGACTATGGCTACACCTTC. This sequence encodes CASRLGQSGDYGYTF.

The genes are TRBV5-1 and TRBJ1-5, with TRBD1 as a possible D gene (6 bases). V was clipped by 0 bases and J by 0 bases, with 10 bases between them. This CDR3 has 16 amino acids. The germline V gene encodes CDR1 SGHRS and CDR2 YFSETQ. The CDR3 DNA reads TGCGCCAGCAGCTTGGGGGACAACTTTAGCAATCAGCCCCAGCATTTT. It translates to CASSLGDNFSNQPQHF. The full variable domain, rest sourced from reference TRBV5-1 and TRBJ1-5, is KAGVTQTPRYLIKTRGQQVTLSCSPISGHRSVSWYQQTPGQGLQFLFEYFSETQRNKGNFPGRFSGRQFSNSRSEMNVSTLELGDSALYLCASSLGDNFSNQPQHFGDGTRLSIL.

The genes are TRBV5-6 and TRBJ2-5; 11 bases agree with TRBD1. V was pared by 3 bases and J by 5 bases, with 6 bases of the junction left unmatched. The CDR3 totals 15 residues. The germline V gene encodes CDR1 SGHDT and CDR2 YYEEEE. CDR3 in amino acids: CASSSDRGHEETQYF. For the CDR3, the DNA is TGTGCCAGCAGCTCGGACAGGGGGCACGAGGAGACCCAGTACTTC.

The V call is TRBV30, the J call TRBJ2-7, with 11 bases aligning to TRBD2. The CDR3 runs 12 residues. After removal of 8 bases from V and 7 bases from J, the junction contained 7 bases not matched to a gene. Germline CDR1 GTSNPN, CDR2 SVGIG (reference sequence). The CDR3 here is CAVAGGPREQYF. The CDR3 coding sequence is TGTGCCGTAGCGGGGGGGCCGAGGGAGCAGTACTTC.

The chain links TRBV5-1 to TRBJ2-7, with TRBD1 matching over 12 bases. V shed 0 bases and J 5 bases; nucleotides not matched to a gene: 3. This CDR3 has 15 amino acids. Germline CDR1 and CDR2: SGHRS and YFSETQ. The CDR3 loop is CASSLAGTGGHEQYF. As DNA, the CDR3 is TGCGCCAGCAGCTTGGCCGGGACAGGGGGCCACGAGCAGTACTTC.

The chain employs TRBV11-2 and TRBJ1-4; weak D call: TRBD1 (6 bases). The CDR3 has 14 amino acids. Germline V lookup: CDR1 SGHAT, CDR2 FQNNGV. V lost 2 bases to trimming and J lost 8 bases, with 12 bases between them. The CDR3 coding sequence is TGTGCCAGCAGCTTAAGAGGGGGTGGCGAAAAACTGTTTTTT. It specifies CASSLRGGGEKLFF.

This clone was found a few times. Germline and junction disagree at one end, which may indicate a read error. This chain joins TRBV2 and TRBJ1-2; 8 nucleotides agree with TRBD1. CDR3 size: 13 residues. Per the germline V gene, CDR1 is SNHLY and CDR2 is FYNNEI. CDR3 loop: CASSPPRTGRIPF. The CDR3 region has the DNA TGTGCCAGCAGTCCCCCCCGGACAGGGAGAATCCCCTTC.

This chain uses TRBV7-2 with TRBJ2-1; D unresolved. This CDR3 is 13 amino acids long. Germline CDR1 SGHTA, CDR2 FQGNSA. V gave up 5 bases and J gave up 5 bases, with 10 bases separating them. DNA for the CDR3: TGTGCCAGCAGCCAGTCCGTTAACAATGAGCAGTTCTTC. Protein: CASSQSVNNEQFF. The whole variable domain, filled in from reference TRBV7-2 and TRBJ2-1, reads GAGVSQSPSNKVTEKGKDVELRCDPISGHTALYWYRQSLGQGLEFLIYFQGNSAPDKSGLPSDRFSAERTGGSVSTLTIQRTQQEDSAVYLCASSQSVNNEQFFGPGTRLTVL.

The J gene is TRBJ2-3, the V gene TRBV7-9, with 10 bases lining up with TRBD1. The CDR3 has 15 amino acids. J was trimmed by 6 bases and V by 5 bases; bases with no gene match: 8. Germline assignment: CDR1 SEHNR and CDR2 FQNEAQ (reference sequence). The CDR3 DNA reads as TGTGCCAGCAGCGACGGACAGGGGGGAAGCGATACGCAGTATTTT. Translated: CASSDGQGGSDTQYF. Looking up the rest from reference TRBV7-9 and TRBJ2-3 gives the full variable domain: DTGVSQNPRHKITKRGQNVTFRCDPISEHNRLYWYRQTLGQGPEFLTYFQNEAQLEKSRLLSDRFSAERPKGSFSTLEIQRTEQGDSAMYLCASSDGQGGSDTQYFGPGTRLTVL.

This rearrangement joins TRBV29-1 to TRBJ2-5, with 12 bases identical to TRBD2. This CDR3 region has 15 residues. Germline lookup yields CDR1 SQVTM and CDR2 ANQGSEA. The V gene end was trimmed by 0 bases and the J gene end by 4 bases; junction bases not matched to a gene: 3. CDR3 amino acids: CSVEDSSGGAETQYF. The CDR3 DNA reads TGCAGCGTTGAAGATTCTAGCGGGGGGGCAGAGACCCAGTACTTC.

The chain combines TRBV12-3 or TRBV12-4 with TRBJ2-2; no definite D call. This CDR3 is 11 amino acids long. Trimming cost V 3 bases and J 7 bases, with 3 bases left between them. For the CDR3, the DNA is TGTGCCAGCAGTTTCGTCGGGGAGCTGTTTTTT. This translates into CASSFVGELFF.

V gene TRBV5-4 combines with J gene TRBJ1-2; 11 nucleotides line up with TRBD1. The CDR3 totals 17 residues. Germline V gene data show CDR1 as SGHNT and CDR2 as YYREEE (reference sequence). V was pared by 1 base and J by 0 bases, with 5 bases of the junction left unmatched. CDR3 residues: CASSLPGQGVANYGYTF. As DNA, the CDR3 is TGTGCCAGCAGCTTGCCGGGACAGGGGGTAGCTAACTATGGCTACACCTTC.

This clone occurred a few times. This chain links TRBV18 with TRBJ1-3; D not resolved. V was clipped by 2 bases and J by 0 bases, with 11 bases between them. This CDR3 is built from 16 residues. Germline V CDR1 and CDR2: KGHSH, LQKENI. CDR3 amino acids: CASSPSLMSSGNTIYF. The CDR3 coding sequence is TGTGCCAGCTCACCATCGCTCATGAGCTCTGGAAACACCATATATTTT.

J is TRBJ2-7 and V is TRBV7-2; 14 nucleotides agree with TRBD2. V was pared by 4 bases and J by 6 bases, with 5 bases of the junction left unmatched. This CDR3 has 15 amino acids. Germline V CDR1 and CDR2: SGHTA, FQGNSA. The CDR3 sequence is CASSSTSGGASEQYF. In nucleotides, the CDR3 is TGTGCCAGCAGCTCGACTAGCGGGGGGGCTAGCGAGCAGTACTTC.

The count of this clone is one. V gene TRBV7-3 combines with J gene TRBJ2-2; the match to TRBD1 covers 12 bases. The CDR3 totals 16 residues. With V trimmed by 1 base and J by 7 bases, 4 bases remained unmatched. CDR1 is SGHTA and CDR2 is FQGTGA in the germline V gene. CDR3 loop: CASSLMGQGAGGELFF. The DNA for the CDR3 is TGTGCCAGCAGCTTAATGGGACAGGGGGCCGGCGGGGAGCTGTTTTTT.

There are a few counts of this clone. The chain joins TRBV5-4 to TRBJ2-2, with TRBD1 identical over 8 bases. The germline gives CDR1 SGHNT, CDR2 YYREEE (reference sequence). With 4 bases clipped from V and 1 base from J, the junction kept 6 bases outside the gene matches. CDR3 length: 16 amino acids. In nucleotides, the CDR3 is TGTGCCAGCAGCCCAGGACAGGGCAGGAACACCGGGGAGCTGTTTTTT. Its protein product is CASSPGQGRNTGELFF.

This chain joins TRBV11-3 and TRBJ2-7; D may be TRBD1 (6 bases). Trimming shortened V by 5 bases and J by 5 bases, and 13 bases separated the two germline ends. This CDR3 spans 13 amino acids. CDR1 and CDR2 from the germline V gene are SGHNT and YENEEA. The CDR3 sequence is CASSLRQEHEQYF. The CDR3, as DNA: TGTGCCAGCAGCCTAAGACAGGAACACGAGCAGTACTTC.

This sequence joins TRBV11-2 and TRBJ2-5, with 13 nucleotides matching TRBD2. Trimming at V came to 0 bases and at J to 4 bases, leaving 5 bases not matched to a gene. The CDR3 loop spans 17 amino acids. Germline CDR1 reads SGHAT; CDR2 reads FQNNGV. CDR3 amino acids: CASSLEFWTSGGETQYF. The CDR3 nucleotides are TGTGCCAGCAGCTTAGAGTTTTGGACTAGCGGGGGAGAGACCCAGTACTTC.

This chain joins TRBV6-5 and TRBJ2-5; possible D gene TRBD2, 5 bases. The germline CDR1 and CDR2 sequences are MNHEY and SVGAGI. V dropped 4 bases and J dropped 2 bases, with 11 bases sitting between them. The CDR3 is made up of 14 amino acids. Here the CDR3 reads CASSSRRTQETQYF. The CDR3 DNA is TGTGCCAGCAGTTCCAGACGGACTCAAGAGACCCAGTACTTC.

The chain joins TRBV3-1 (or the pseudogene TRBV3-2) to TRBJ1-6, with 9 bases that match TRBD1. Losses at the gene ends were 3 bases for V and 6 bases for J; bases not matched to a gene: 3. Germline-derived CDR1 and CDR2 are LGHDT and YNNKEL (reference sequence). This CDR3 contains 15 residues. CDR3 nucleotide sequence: TGTGCCAGCAGCCAGGGACAGGGCCTTAATTCACCCCTCCACTTT. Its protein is CASSQGQGLNSPLHF.

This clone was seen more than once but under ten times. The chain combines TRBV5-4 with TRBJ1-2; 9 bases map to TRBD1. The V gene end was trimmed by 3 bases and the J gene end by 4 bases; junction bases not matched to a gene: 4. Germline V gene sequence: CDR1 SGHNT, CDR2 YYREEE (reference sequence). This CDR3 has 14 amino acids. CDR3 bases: TGTGCCAGCAGCTCACCGGGACAGGGCTATGGCTACACCTTC. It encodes CASSSPGQGYGYTF.

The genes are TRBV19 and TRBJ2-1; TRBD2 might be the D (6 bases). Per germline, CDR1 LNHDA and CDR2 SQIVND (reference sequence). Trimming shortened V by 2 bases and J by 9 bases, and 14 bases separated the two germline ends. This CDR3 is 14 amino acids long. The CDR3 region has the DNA TGTGCCAGTAGTATATCGGCGGGGAAGGGTGAGCAGTTCTTC. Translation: CASSISAGKGEQFF. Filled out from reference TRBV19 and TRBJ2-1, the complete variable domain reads DGGITQSPKYLFRKEGQNVTLSCEQNLNHDAMYWYRQDPGQGLRLIYYSQIVNDFQKGDIAEGYSVSREKKESFPLTVTSAQKNPTAFYLCASSISAGKGEQFFGPGTRLTVL.

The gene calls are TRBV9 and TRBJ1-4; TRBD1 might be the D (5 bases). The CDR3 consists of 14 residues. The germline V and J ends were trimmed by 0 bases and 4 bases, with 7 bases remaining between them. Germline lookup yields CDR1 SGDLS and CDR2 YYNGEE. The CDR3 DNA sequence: TGTGCCAGCAGCGTAGGGACAAATAATGAAAAACTGTTTTTT. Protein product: CASSVGTNNEKLFF.

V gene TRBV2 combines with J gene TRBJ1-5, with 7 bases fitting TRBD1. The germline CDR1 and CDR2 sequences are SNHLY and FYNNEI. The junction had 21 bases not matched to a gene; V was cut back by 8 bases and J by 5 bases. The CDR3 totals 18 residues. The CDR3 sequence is CASSQGRFQTVTDQPQHF. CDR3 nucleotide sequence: TGTGCCAGCTCACAGGGGCGTTTCCAGACAGTTACGGATCAGCCCCAGCATTTT.

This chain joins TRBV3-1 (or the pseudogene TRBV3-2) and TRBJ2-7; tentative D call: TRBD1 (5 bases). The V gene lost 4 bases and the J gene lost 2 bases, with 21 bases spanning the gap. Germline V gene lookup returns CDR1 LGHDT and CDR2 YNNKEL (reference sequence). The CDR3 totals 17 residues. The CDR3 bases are TGTGCCAGCAGCCCAGAGAGAGGCAGGGAAAGCACCTACGAGCAGTACTTC. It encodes CASSPERGRESTYEQYF.

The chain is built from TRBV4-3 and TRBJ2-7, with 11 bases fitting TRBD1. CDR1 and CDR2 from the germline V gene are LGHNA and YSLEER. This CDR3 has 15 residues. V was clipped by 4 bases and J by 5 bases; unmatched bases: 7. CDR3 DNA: TGCGCCAGCAGCCCCCCAGGGACAGGGGGTAACGAGCAGTACTTC. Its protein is CASSPPGTGGNEQYF.

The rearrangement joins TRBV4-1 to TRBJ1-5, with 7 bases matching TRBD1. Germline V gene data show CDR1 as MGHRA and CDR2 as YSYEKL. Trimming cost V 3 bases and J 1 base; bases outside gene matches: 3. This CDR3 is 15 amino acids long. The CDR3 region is CASSQATGSNQPQHF. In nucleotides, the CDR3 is TGCGCCAGCAGCCAGGCGACAGGGAGCAATCAGCCCCAGCATTTT.

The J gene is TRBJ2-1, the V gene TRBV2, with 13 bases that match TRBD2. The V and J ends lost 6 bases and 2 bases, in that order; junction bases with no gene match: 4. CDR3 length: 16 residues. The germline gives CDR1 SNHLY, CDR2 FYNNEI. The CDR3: CASRTSGGAAYNEQFF. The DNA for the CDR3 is TGTGCCAGCAGAACTAGCGGGGGGGCAGCCTACAATGAGCAGTTCTTC. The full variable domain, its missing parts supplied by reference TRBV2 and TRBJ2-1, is EPEVTQTPSHQVTQMGQEVILRCVPISNHLYFYWYRQILGQKVEFLVSFYNNEISEKSEIFDDQFSVERPDGSNFTLKIRSTKLEDSAMYFCASRTSGGAAYNEQFFGPGTRLTVL.